This T cell receptor beta chain was sequenced for a study of CD8 T cells in Susac syndrome. Study-level points and caveats: The study admitted that it had a relatively small number of individuals in its TCR sequencing and HLA analysis.

Trimming cost V 1 base and J 2 bases, with 9 bases left between them. Germline CDR1 is LGHDT and CDR2 is YNNKEL (reference sequence). CDR3 size: 15 residues. In the case of this clonotype: Its target is not known.

CD8+ and CD4+ T cells were negatively isolated; TEMRA cells were FACS-enriched. Roughly 0.45 to 1 ug RNA was reverse transcribed with random hexamers. immunoSEQ multiplex PCR amplified TCR beta CDR3 across 54 Vbeta, 13 Jbeta. One entry per CDR3 protein, called by TCRdb with MiXCR from the immunoSEQ multiplex PCR reads. The data contain some 220,000 distinct CDR3 sequences, 95% of them seen just once; the ten biggest clones take up roughly 0.09%. This clonotype was obtained from a human donor with multiple sclerosis. The sequenced sample was CD4+ T cells from PBMCs. This chain joins TRBV3-1 and TRBJ1-5; D is unresolved. The CDR3: CASSQGVRGNQPQHF. The CDR3 region has the DNA TGTGCCAGCAGCCAAGGGGTTCGGGGCAATCAGCCCCAGCATTTT. Full variable domain (missing parts from reference TRBV3-1 and TRBJ1-5): DTAVSQTPKYLVTQMGNDKSIKCEQNLGHDTMYWYKQDSKKFLKIMFSYNNKELIINETVPNRFSPKSPDKAHLNLHINSLELGDSAVYFCASSQGVRGNQPQHFGDGTRLSIL.